The rows below give T cell receptor beta chains drawn from one sample of a study of T cells after posttransplantation cyclophosphamide. Generated by immunoSEQ multiplex PCR, the TCRdb table keeps only in-frame clones and is missing some. The table includes about 15,000 clones, roughly 80% detected once. The source was PBMCs, collected around 59 weeks after allogeneic stem cell transplant with calcineurin inhibitor and methotrexate. These TCRs come from a male patient aged 25-45 years who received an allogeneic stem cell transplant from an unrelated donor, was CMV-positive, and had acute and chronic GVHD. Some T cells may be graft donor cells. Both conserved end residues are part of each CDR3. Each record gives: V gene, J gene, clone size, D gene, CDR3 DNA, CDR3 protein. The D gene is left open where the match is weak. Not every row has a clone size; where given, it reads once, few, many or a size class.

>TRBV7-8|TRBJ1-2|.|.
TGTGCCAGCAGCTTAGATGGAGGGAACTATGGCTACACCTTC
CASSLDGGNYGYTF
>TRBV19|TRBJ1-3|few|TRBD1
TGTGCCAGTAGTAAACGGACAGGCCAGGACTCTGGAAACACCATATATTTT
CASSKRTGQDSGNTIYF
>TRBV5-1|TRBJ2-3|.|.
TGCGCCAGCACCCGACAGGCTCCCACTGGTAGCACAGATACGCAGTATTTT
CASTRQAPTGSTDTQYF
>TRBV10-3|TRBJ2-5|.|.
TGTGCCACTCGAGGGGGAGTGTACCAAGAGACCCAGTACTTC
CATRGGVYQETQYF
>TRBV30|TRBJ2-3|.|.
TGTGCCTGGAGTGTCTTGCGGGGGCGACTCAGCGACGTAGATACGCAGTATTTT
CAWSVLRGRLSDVDTQYF
>TRBV9|TRBJ2-1|.|TRBD2
TGTGCCAGCAGCGTACTAGCGGGGCTTGAGTCCTACAATGAGCAGTTCTTC
CASSVLAGLESYNEQFF
>TRBV19|TRBJ1-5|.|.
TGTGCCAGTAGTCGAGGTTCCCCGAGCAATCAGCCCCAGCATTTT
CASSRGSPSNQPQHF
>TRBV27|TRBJ2-7|.|.
TGTGCCAGCAGCCTAATGGGAGCTCGCGAGCAGTACTTC
CASSLMGAREQYF
>TRBV18|TRBJ2-7|.|TRBD2
TGTGCCAGCTCGCCCCAGGTAGGACTAGCGGGAGGAAACCACTACGAGCAGTACTTC
CASSPQVGLAGGNHYEQYF
>TRBV11-2|TRBJ2-1|.|TRBD1
TGTGCCAGCAGAGATCTCCGGGACAGGGTTCACAATGAGCAGTTCTTC
CASRDLRDRVHNEQFF
>TRBV4-3|TRBJ1-2|.|.
TGCGCCAGCAGCCAAGATCGGAATGGCAGGCCGTATGGCTACACCTTC
CASSQDRNGRPYGYTF
>TRBV11-3|TRBJ2-7|once|TRBD1
TGTGCCAGCAGTACAACCGGGACAGACTACGAGCAGTACTTC
CASSTTGTDYEQYF
>TRBV7-3|TRBJ1-6|.|TRBD1
TGTGCCAGCAGCAGGGAGGGGACAGGGAATAATTCACCCCTCCACTTT
CASSREGTGNNSPLHF
>TRBV7-9|TRBJ1-1|few|.
TGTGCCAGCAGCTTAGTATCCGGGTGGGACACTGAAGCTTTCTTT
CASSLVSGWDTEAFF
>TRBV6-5|TRBJ1-5|.|TRBD1
TGTGCCAGCAGCCCGGACAGGGGTAGTTATCAGCCCCAGCATTTT
CASSPDRGSYQPQHF
>TRBV5-6|TRBJ2-7|.|TRBD1
TGTGCCAGCAGCTCCGGGACAGGGCCCTACGAGCAGTACTTC
CASSSGTGPYEQYF
>TRBV4-1|TRBJ1-2|.|TRBD1
TGCGCCAGCAGCCAACGCCCTCCTGACAGGGTTCTGGATGGCTACACCTTC
CASSQRPPDRVLDGYTF
>TRBV19|TRBJ1-5|.|TRBD1
TGTGCCAGTAGTGTCCGACAGGGTACTCAGCCCCAGCATTTT
CASSVRQGTQPQHF
>TRBV5-1|TRBJ1-1|.|.
TGCGCCAGCAGCTCGGGGACATCGAACACTGAAGCTTTCTTT
CASSSGTSNTEAFF
>TRBV5-4|TRBJ2-7|once|.
TGTGCCAGCAGCTTGGTGGGCCAGGGAAGAAGCTACGAGCAGTACTTC
CASSLVGQGRSYEQYF
>TRBV4-2|TRBJ2-7|.|TRBD2
TGTGCCAGCAGCCAGCTGACTAGCGGAAACTACGAGCAGTACTTC
CASSQLTSGNYEQYF
>TRBV9|TRBJ2-3|once|.
TGTGCCAGCAGCGAGGGGGTGCGGACAGATACGCAGTATTTT
CASSEGVRTDTQYF
>TRBV11-2|TRBJ2-7|once|TRBD2
TGTGCCAGCAGCTTAATCCCAACTAGCGGGTACGAGCAGTACTTC
CASSLIPTSGYEQYF
>TRBV10-3|TRBJ2-1|.|.
TGTGCCATCAGTGAGGTGGAGAATGAGCAGTTCTTC
CAISEVENEQFF
>TRBV5-6|TRBJ1-5|.|.
TGTGCCAGCAGCTTGGAAAGGGGGAAGGGAGATCAGCCCCAGCATTTT
CASSLERGKGDQPQHF
>TRBV7-2|TRBJ2-3|.|.
TGTGCCAGCGGCGGCCTAGGAGCTGGCACAGATACGCAGTATTTT
CASGGLGAGTDTQYF
>TRBV2|TRBJ1-2|few|.
TGTGCCAGCAGTGAAGTACAAATATGGGGGCGCAGAATAGGCTACACCTTC
CASSEVQIWGRRIGYTF
>TRBV30|TRBJ1-3|.|.
TGTGCCTGGAGTGTGGAGCGGCGAAACACCATATATTTT
CAWSVERRNTIYF
>TRBV9|TRBJ2-2|.|TRBD2
TGTGCCAGCAGCCCAGGGACTAGCGGAAACACCGGGGAGCTGTTTTTT
CASSPGTSGNTGELFF